The entry below gives a single TCR beta chain sequence along with its context. What it binds is not known. These data come from a study of Ad26.COV2.S vaccination and SARS-CoV-2 variants. Study as a whole: Dosing was one shot or two shots 56 days apart. Study results and limitations: Total responses of T cells may have been underestimated by the analyses of TCR breadth and depth.

Generated by immunoSEQ multiplex PCR, the TCRdb table keeps only in-frame clones and is missing some. The sample holds 300,000 to 350,000 clones, roughly nine tenths seen once. Treatment meaning: about 20 received Ad26.COV2.S at low or high dose, single or two shots; roughly five received placebo; per-sample allocation not given. Day 63 following the first vaccine or placebo injection was when the samples were taken. This CDR3 is 14 amino acids long. V lost 8 bases and J 1 base, leaving 11 bases between the germline ends. Germline V gene lookup returns CDR1 SGHTA and CDR2 FQGTGA. The genes are TRBV7-3 and TRBJ2-2; D might be TRBD2 (6 bases). The receptor comes from a person between 18 and 65 years old who received the Ad26.COV2.S COVID-19 vaccine or a placebo. The material was peripheral blood, obtained in a trial of Ad26.COV2.S vaccine versus placebo. In DNA, the CDR3 is TGTGCCAGCGGGGGAGGTTTGAACACCGGGGAGCTGTTTTTT. Translation gives CASGGGLNTGELFF.